This T cell receptor (beta chain) came from a study of blood T cell repertoires in COVID-19. Overall study: The analysed material was cDNA or gDNA that came from T cells, B-cell-depleted T cells, or PBMCs.

Looked up from germline, CDR1 is SGHKS and CDR2 is YYEKEE (reference sequence). Losses at the gene ends were 0 bases for V and 7 bases for J; bases not matched to a gene: 8. The CDR3 runs 16 residues. How the authors handled the data: From reference gene primer amplification, estimates of nucleated cell counts were derived. Clones were sequenced by immunoSEQ multiplex PCR, and TCRdb holds only the in-frame ones, with some missing. Clone size and the V and J calls come from that table; the DNA yielded D and trimming. The sample includes 200,000 to 300,000 clones, approximately 86% of them seen just once.

This sequence was found in a woman aged 55-75 years with active or convalescent COVID-19. V is TRBV5-5 and J is TRBJ2-1, with 9 bases aligning to TRBD2. Sequenced sample: peripheral blood. The CDR3 protein is CASSLDLAGDYNEQFF. DNA of the CDR3: TGTGCCAGCAGCTTGGACTTAGCGGGAGATTATAATGAGCAGTTCTTC.